This TCR beta chain was retrieved from a study of cytomegalovirus exposure and HLA in healthy donors. Whole-study results and caveats: The TCR clusters that emerged in the first cohort tended, a later analysis found, to co-occur in the 120 or so validation repertoires. As was reported, the classifier diagnosed cytomegalovirus status with high specificity and sensitivity.

Trimming stripped 3 bases from V and 6 bases from J, with 11 bases between. The CDR3 consists of 14 residues. CDR1 is SGHAT, CDR2 FQNNGV, per germline. Among the 120 or so subjects of the validation cohort, separate from the approximately 700-subject first cohort, were the donors. With regard to this clone: Its specificity is unknown.

TCRdb's table, derived via immunoSEQ multiplex PCR, lists solely in-frame clones and lacks some. The table has around 250,000 clones, about 92% seen once. The source is a woman in her twenties or thirties in good health and CMV-seronegative. The chain recombines TRBV11-2 with TRBJ2-2; D is perhaps TRBD1 (6 bases). The specimen was PBMCs. The CDR3 bases are TGTGCCAGCAGCTTTACAGGGTGGGCCGGGGAGCTGTTTTTT. Translating it yields CASSFTGWAGELFF.